Following are 5 T cell receptor beta chains from one sample sequenced in a study of T cell repertoires in aging, cancer and after chemotherapy. A mixed TRB-A/B primer pool amplified rearranged TRB by multiplex touch-down PCR. MiXCR, run by TCRdb on the multiplex PCR reads, gives a single entry per CDR3 protein. The sample shows 3,000 or so distinct CDR3 sequences, roughly 34% of them seen only once. TCR beta rearrangements were amplified from peripheral blood genomic DNA. The material sequenced was blood. The source of these receptors is a human donor with a solid tumor.

The chain links TRBV15 to TRBJ2-5; D tentatively fits TRBD1 or TRBD2 (5 bases each). The CDR3 is made up of 14 amino acids. The V and J ends lost 4 bases and 1 base respectively, with 10 bases between them. Germline V lookup: CDR1 LNHNV, CDR2 YYDKDF (reference sequence). The CDR3 is CATSNKGPQETQYF. CDR3 nucleotides: TGTGCCACCAGCAATAAGGGACCCCAAGAGACCCAGTACTTC. Looking up the rest from reference TRBV15 and TRBJ2-5 gives the full variable domain: DAMVIQNPRYQVTQFGKPVTLSCSQTLNHNVMYWYQQKSSQAPKLLFHYYDKDFNNEADTPDNFQSRRPNTSFCFLDIRSPGLGDTAMYLCATSNKGPQETQYFGPGTRLLVL.

This chain connects TRBV7-9 to TRBJ2-2; the match to TRBD1 covers 8 bases. The CDR3 sequence is 17 residues long. Trimming at V came to 4 bases and at J to 2 bases, leaving 9 bases not matched to a gene. Germline V CDR1 and CDR2: SEHNR, FQNEAQ (reference sequence). CDR3 loop: CASSSPSGTGNTGELFF. The CDR3 region has the DNA TGTGCCAGCAGCTCCCCCTCCGGGACAGGTAACACCGGGGAGCTGTTTTTT.

The J gene is TRBJ1-5, the V gene TRBV6-4; D call uncertain. Germline CDR1 MRHNA, CDR2 SNTAGT. V dropped 5 bases and J dropped 6 bases, with 17 bases sitting between them. The CDR3 consists of 15 residues. The CDR3 nucleotides are TGTGCCAGCAGTAACCCGGGGATCGGGCGTCAGCCCCAGCATTTT. Amino acid sequence: CASSNPGIGRQPQHF.

Note on this clonotype: At one boundary the junction diverges from the germline segment, which might be a read error. The rearrangement joins TRBV6-5 to TRBJ1-5; the D gene is possibly TRBD1 (6 bases). Germline CDR1 reads MNHEY; CDR2 reads SVGAGI. CDR3 length equals 14 residues. CDR3 DNA sequence: TGCGCCAGCAGTGAGTCGGCGGGGGCACAGCCCCAGCATTTT. It translates to CASSESAGAQPQHF.

Of note for this clonotype: This may be a read error: a much more frequent sequence differs by one nucleotide. V usage is TRBV19 and J usage is TRBJ2-1, with D maybe TRBD1 (5 bases). This CDR3 is built from 14 residues. Germline CDR1 LNHDA, CDR2 SQIVND (reference sequence). Trimming left V 6 bases short and J 9 bases short, with 18 bases between. The CDR3 loop is CASRKTESNAEQFF. Written as DNA, the CDR3 is TGTGCCAGTAGGAAGACAGAGTCGAATGCTGAGCAGTTCTTC.